Below, 27 T cell receptor beta chains from the same sample are listed, as sequenced in a study of vaccination effects on CD4 cells after COVID-19. Profiled with immunoSEQ multiplex PCR; TCRdb holds only in-frame clones, not every one. The profile covers under 80,000 clones, with about 80% appearing a single time and about 0.91% taken by the ten largest. Before sequencing took place, the ViraFEST assay used viral peptide pools to expand antigen-specific CD4+ T cells. CD4+ T cells were isolated after about nine days of culture. Participants were vaccinated with two doses of either the BNT162b2 or mRNA-1273 vaccine. No antigen is known for these receptors. The material was CD4+ T cells from PBMCs cultured with HCoV-OC43 spike peptides, obtained after COVID-19 vaccination. The subset denotes: HCoV-OC43 spike overlapping peptide pool stimulation. These receptor sequences come from a human donor who received a COVID-19 vaccine.

This sequence joins TRBV5-1 and TRBJ2-6; tentatively, D is TRBD1 or TRBD2 (5 bases each). Germline CDR1 and CDR2: SGHRS and YFSETQ. V lost 4 bases and J 2 bases, leaving 16 bases between the germline ends. The length of the CDR3 is 17 residues. The CDR3 DNA reads TGCGCCAGCAGCCAGGGACGGCCCGGTCCTGGGGCCAACGTCCTGACTTTC. Its translation: CASSQGRPGPGANVLTF.

V usage is TRBV3-1 (or the pseudogene TRBV3-2) and J usage is TRBJ2-1; weak D call: TRBD2 (5 bases). Germline V gene data show CDR1 as LGHDT and CDR2 as YNNKEL (reference sequence). V was clipped by 4 bases and J by 6 bases, with 19 bases between them. The CDR3 totals 16 residues. CDR3 sequence: CASSLRGAGPLNEQFF. CDR3 coding DNA: TGTGCCAGCAGCCTCCGGGGAGCAGGCCCCCTCAATGAGCAGTTCTTC.

This chain joins TRBV6-5 and TRBJ1-2; no reliable D call. Germline values: CDR1 MNHEY, CDR2 SVGAGI. Trimming removed 6 bases at V and 4 bases at J, with 15 bases between. The CDR3 has 14 amino acids. The CDR3 region is CASSRSRVSYGYTF. The CDR3, as DNA: TGTGCCAGCAGCCGAAGCCGGGTGTCCTATGGCTACACCTTC.

The chain carries TRBV4-1 and TRBJ1-2; TRBD1 aligns across 11 bases. The trim removed 3 bases at V and 6 bases at J, leaving 3 bases unmatched. The CDR3 contains 14 residues. Germline lookup yields CDR1 MGHRA and CDR2 YSYEKL. CDR3 sequence reads: CASSQDRGRNGYTF. CDR3 coding DNA: TGCGCCAGCAGCCAGGACAGGGGGCGTAATGGCTACACCTTC.

This chain joins TRBV5-1 and TRBJ2-1, with TRBD2 matching 12 bases. The germline V gene encodes CDR1 SGHRS and CDR2 YFSETQ. The CDR3 runs to 16 residues. J was trimmed by 8 bases and V by 5 bases; bases with no gene match: 11. This CDR3 reads CASRRLAGGVGDEQFF. CDR3 coding DNA: TGCGCCAGCAGGAGGCTAGCGGGGGGGGTCGGGGATGAGCAGTTCTTC.

The chain recombines TRBV2 with TRBJ2-2; D might be TRBD1 (5 bases). Trimming removed 4 bases at V and 2 bases at J, with 8 bases between. This CDR3 spans 14 amino acids. CDR1 is SNHLY and CDR2 is FYNNEI in the germline V gene. This CDR3 reads CASSADRNTGELFF. CDR3 nucleotide sequence: TGTGCCAGCAGTGCCGACAGAAACACCGGGGAGCTGTTTTTT.

The chain has TRBV18 and TRBJ1-1; D is unclear. The CDR3 contains 13 residues. Trimming cost V 3 bases and J 1 base, with 6 bases left between them. Germline CDR1 is KGHSH and CDR2 is LQKENI. Here the CDR3 reads CASSPDGNTEAFF. The CDR3 DNA sequence: TGTGCCAGCTCACCGGACGGGAACACTGAAGCTTTCTTT.

The V gene is TRBV7-2, the J gene TRBJ1-4, with 8 bases fitting TRBD1. V was pared by 4 bases and J by 8 bases, with 6 bases of the junction left unmatched. From germline, CDR1 is SGHTA and CDR2 FQGNSA. This CDR3 spans 14 amino acids. CDR3 nucleotide sequence: TGTGCCAGCAGCTCTAGACAGGGGAGCGAAAAACTGTTTTTT. This encodes CASSSRQGSEKLFF.

V gene TRBV20-1 combines with J gene TRBJ2-1, with D perhaps TRBD2 (7 bases). This CDR3 is 17 amino acids long. Trimming left V 3 bases short and J 3 bases short, with 21 bases between. Germline CDR1 is DFQATT and CDR2 is SNEGSKA (reference sequence). The CDR3 DNA is TGCAGTGCTAGTTACCGGGGGAGGGGGGCCCTCTACAATGAGCAGTTCTTC. This sequence encodes CSASYRGRGALYNEQFF.

The gene calls are TRBV4-1 and TRBJ1-2, with D unresolved. Germline V lookup: CDR1 MGHRA, CDR2 YSYEKL. This CDR3 spans 14 amino acids. Between the trimmed V and J ends, which lost 0 bases and 8 bases, there was a span of 13 bases. The CDR3 loop is CASSQDSRRGGYTF. CDR3 sequence (DNA): TGCGCCAGCAGCCAAGATAGTAGGAGAGGAGGCTACACCTTC.

This clone was found a few times. The chain employs TRBV5-1 and TRBJ1-1; 7 positions match TRBD1. The CDR3 spans 17 residues. The V gene's germline CDR1 is SGHRS and CDR2 YFSETQ. The junction had 12 bases not matched to a gene; V was cut back by 4 bases and J by 0 bases. As DNA, the CDR3 is TGCGCCAGCAGCCTTCTTGGTACAGGGGCCATGAACACTGAAGCTTTCTTT. It is translated as CASSLLGTGAMNTEAFF.

The J gene is TRBJ1-3, the V gene TRBV6-5; no firm D call. V was clipped by 7 bases and J by 4 bases, with 11 bases between them. The CDR3 length is 13 residues. Germline V gene data show CDR1 as MNHEY and CDR2 as SVGAGI. CDR3 amino acids: CASKRASGNTIYF. DNA for the CDR3: TGTGCCAGCAAAAGGGCATCCGGAAACACCATATATTTT.

CDR3 residues: CASSPRGTHKETQYF. The DNA of the CDR3 is TGTGCCAGCAGCCCTCGAGGGACGCATAAAGAGACCCAGTACTTC. The chain has TRBV14 and TRBJ2-5; TRBD1 or TRBD2 may be the D gene (5 bases each). V was cut by 4 bases and J by 3 bases, with 15 bases left in between. The germline V gene encodes CDR1 SGHDN and CDR2 FVKESK. CDR3 length equals 15 residues. The variable domain in full, with the rest retrieved from reference TRBV14 and TRBJ2-5, is EAGVTQFPSHSVIEKGQTVTLRCDPISGHDNLYWYRRVMGKEIKFLLHFVKESKQDESGMPNNRFLAERTGGTYSTLKVQPAELEDSGVYFCASSPRGTHKETQYFGPGTRLLVL.

The J gene is TRBJ2-7, the V gene TRBV6-5; a possible D gene is TRBD1 (6 bases). CDR1 and CDR2 (germline): MNHEY, SVGAGI. V was trimmed by 6 bases and J by 6 bases, leaving 15 bases between them. This CDR3 contains 13 residues. CDR3 region: CASRGRQDGEQYV. In DNA, the CDR3 is TGTGCCAGCAGAGGCCGACAGGACGGCGAGCAGTACGTC.

The chain joins TRBV6-5 to TRBJ1-2, with D possibly being TRBD1 (5 bases). CDR1 and CDR2 (germline): MNHEY, SVGAGI. The V end lost 5 bases, the J end lost 4 bases, and 14 bases lay between the germline ends. CDR3 size: 14 residues. The CDR3 DNA follows: TGTGCCAGCAGTAGGGGAGGGCAGGGCTATGGCTACACCTTC. It codes for CASSRGGQGYGYTF.

The chain joins TRBV5-6 to TRBJ2-7; D might be TRBD2 (6 bases). Per germline, CDR1 SGHDT and CDR2 YYEEEE. Trimming shortened V by 4 bases and J by 5 bases, and 19 bases separated the two germline ends. The CDR3 contains 15 residues. As DNA, the CDR3 is TGTGCCAGCAGCAGGGAGGAACCAGCGGGCCACGAGCAGTACGTC. Amino acids: CASSREEPAGHEQYV.

The chain joins TRBV7-8 to TRBJ2-7; perhaps TRBD2 as D (6 bases). From germline, CDR1 is SGHVS and CDR2 FQNEAQ. The CDR3 extends over 12 amino acids. Deletions cut 5 bases from V and 10 bases from J, with 15 bases between. CDR3 coding DNA: TGTGCCAGCAGCCGTCAATTCGGGAGACAGTACGTC. This translates into CASSRQFGRQYV.

The gene calls are TRBV27 and TRBJ2-5, with TRBD1 matching over 10 bases. The germline V gene encodes CDR1 MNHEY and CDR2 SMNVEV (reference sequence). With V trimmed by 5 bases and J by 3 bases, 6 bases remained unmatched. This CDR3 has 15 residues. CDR3 region: CASSEPGTGEETQYF. DNA of the CDR3: TGTGCCAGCAGTGAACCCGGGACAGGGGAAGAGACCCAGTACTTC.

This clone has a single count. The chain links TRBV24-1 to TRBJ2-5, with 7 bases lining up with TRBD1. V gave up 2 bases and J gave up 1 base; unmatched junction bases: 0. The CDR3 contains 14 residues. CDR1 KGHDR and CDR2 SFDVKD come from the germline V gene. CDR3 in amino acids: CATSDWDSQETQYF. The CDR3 DNA reads as TGTGCCACCAGTGATTGGGACAGCCAAGAGACCCAGTACTTC.

V and J are TRBV5-1 and TRBJ2-5, with 9 bases fitting TRBD2. This CDR3 has 14 residues. The ends lost 5 bases at V and 4 bases at J; junction bases unmatched: 6. The germline gives CDR1 SGHRS, CDR2 YFSETQ. Here the CDR3 DNA reads TGCGCCAGCAGACTGGGACTAGCATTAGAGACCCAGTACTTC. Its translation is CASRLGLALETQYF.

The chain couples TRBV5-1 to TRBJ1-3; tentative D call: TRBD1 (5 bases). This CDR3 is built from 15 residues. Germline V gene sequence: CDR1 SGHRS, CDR2 YFSETQ. Trimming pared 3 bases from V and 2 bases from J, leaving 12 bases between. The CDR3 region has the DNA TGCGCCAGCAGCTCCGGGACGGCCACTGGAAACACCATATATTTT. Translating gives CASSSGTATGNTIYF.

J is TRBJ1-1 and V is TRBV5-1; perhaps TRBD1 as D (5 bases). Germline CDR1 is SGHRS and CDR2 is YFSETQ. The CDR3 has 14 residues. V was pared by 4 bases and J by 1 base, with 11 bases between. This chain's CDR3 is CASSPQGENTEAFF. The CDR3 DNA follows: TGCGCCAGCAGCCCCCAAGGGGAGAACACTGAAGCTTTCTTT.

This clone was counted between two and nine times. The rearrangement uses TRBV6-1 and TRBJ1-2; D remains ambiguous. The CDR3 loop spans 16 amino acids. CDR1 is MNHNS and CDR2 is SASEGT in the germline V gene. The V end was cut by 4 bases, the J end by 3 bases, with 18 bases between. CDR3 protein: CASSGQDLTTYYGYTF. The CDR3, as DNA: TGTGCCAGCAGTGGCCAAGACTTGACCACCTACTATGGCTACACCTTC.

This chain connects TRBV29-1 to TRBJ2-3; either TRBD1 or TRBD2 may supply D (5 bases each). Germline CDR1 SQVTM, CDR2 ANQGSEA. V gave up 3 bases and J gave up 2 bases, with 6 bases separating them. The CDR3 runs to 12 residues. In nucleotides, the CDR3 is TGCAGCGTTGACGGGGCCACAGATACGCAGTATTTT. Translated, it gives CSVDGATDTQYF.

V is TRBV7-3 and J is TRBJ2-2; D unclear. The ends were cut back, 2 bases at V and 8 bases at J, with 6 bases in the middle. The CDR3 is made up of 12 amino acids. The germline CDR1 and CDR2 sequences are SGHTA and FQGTGA. The CDR3 coding sequence is TGTGCCAGCAGCTTACTAGGGGGGGAGCTGTTTTTT. This encodes CASSLLGGELFF.

The chain carries TRBV30 and TRBJ2-5; 8 bases match TRBD2. This CDR3 has 16 amino acids. The germline V gene has CDR1 GTSNPN and CDR2 SVGIG (reference sequence). V shed 3 bases, J shed 5 bases, and the junction held 14 bases outside the gene matches. This chain's CDR3 is CAWRATGLGWSETQYF. The CDR3 nucleotides read TGTGCCTGGAGGGCCACGGGACTAGGGTGGTCGGAGACCCAGTACTTC.

As regards this clone: The same CDR3 also results from other DNA sequences found in this sample. The chain joins TRBV28 to TRBJ2-5; 11 bases are a match to TRBD2. The trim removed 6 bases at V and 2 bases at J, leaving 5 bases unmatched. The CDR3 sequence is 15 residues long. Per the germline V gene, CDR1 is MDHEN and CDR2 is SYDVKM. CDR3 sequence: CASSLTSGGQETQYF. The CDR3 nucleotides are TGTGCCAGCAGCCTTACTAGCGGGGGACAAGAGACCCAGTACTTC.